Following are 19 T cell receptor beta chains from one sample sequenced in a study of blood T cells in healthy people across ages. A second PCR of 7 to 11 cycles used a sample-barcoded 5' primer and a J-beta primer mix. From the 5' RACE reads, TCRdb called clonotypes with MiXCR, one entry per CDR3 protein. Of almost 800,000 distinct CDR3 sequences listed, roughly 50% are singletons. The specimen was blood. Receptor source: a man aged 25 to 40 in good health.

There are a few counts of this clonotype. The chain combines TRBV29-1 with TRBJ1-2; TRBD1 matches at 8 bases. The CDR3 totals 16 residues. Germline loops: CDR1 SQVTM, CDR2 ANQGSEA. V gave up 1 base and J gave up 3 bases; unmatched junction bases: 10. The CDR3 protein is CSVEGAEQGEDYGYTF. The CDR3 nucleotides are TGCAGCGTTGAAGGGGCCGAACAGGGGGAAGACTATGGCTACACCTTC. The entire variable domain, with the rest obtained from reference TRBV29-1 and TRBJ1-2, is as follows: SAVISQKPSRDICQRGTSLTIQCQVDSQVTMMFWYRQQPGQSLTLIATANQGSEATYESGFVIDKFPISRPNLTFSTLTVSNMSPEDSSIYLCSVEGAEQGEDYGYTFGSGTRLTVV.

This clonotype was observed a handful of times. The chain recombines TRBV9 with TRBJ1-1; D not certain. The germline V gene encodes CDR1 SGDLS and CDR2 YYNGEE. The CDR3 sequence is 14 residues long. Trimming took 0 bases from V and 1 from J, leaving 7 bases between them. CDR3 amino acids: CASSVGQRNTEAFF. CDR3 nucleotide sequence: TGTGCCAGCAGCGTAGGTCAGCGGAACACTGAAGCTTTCTTT.

V is TRBV12-3 or TRBV12-4 and J is TRBJ1-1; D remains unclear. Between the trimmed V and J ends, which lost 4 bases and 13 bases, there was a span of 13 bases. This CDR3 contains 11 residues. CDR3 sequence (DNA): TGTGCCAGCAGTTCGGGTCAGTCGGGTTTCTTT. Translated: CASSSGQSGFF.

This clonotype was counted only a few times. The chain's CDR3 is CASNKASGNRETQYF. Here the CDR3 DNA reads TGTGCCAGCAACAAGGCTAGCGGGAATCGGGAGACCCAGTACTTC. The chain joins TRBV6-5 to TRBJ2-5; the match to TRBD2 covers 9 bases. The V segment lost 7 bases and the J segment 5 bases; nucleotides outside the gene matches: 11. This CDR3 has 15 residues. Germline V gene sequence: CDR1 MNHEY, CDR2 SVGAGI.

V and J are TRBV16 and TRBJ1-2; the D is unclear. Germline V gene sequence: CDR1 KGHSY, CDR2 FQNENV. Trimming left V 2 bases short and J 5 bases short, with 6 bases between. CDR3 length equals 12 residues. This CDR3 is CASSQNKYGYTF. The CDR3 bases are TGTGCCAGCAGCCAAAATAAGTATGGCTACACCTTC.

The rearrangement uses TRBV28 and TRBJ2-1, with 7 bases lining up with TRBD2. CDR1 is MDHEN and CDR2 is SYDVKM in the germline V gene. Trimming at V came to 6 bases and at J to 10 bases, leaving 9 bases not matched to a gene. The CDR3 sequence is 13 residues long. The CDR3 region has the DNA TGTGCCAGCAGCAACAACGGGAGGTGGGAGCAGTTCTTC. Encoded protein: CASSNNGRWEQFF.

This clonotype was observed a single time. The V gene is TRBV2, the J gene TRBJ2-5; unclear D gene. The V gene lost 0 bases and the J gene lost 5 bases, with 16 bases spanning the gap. The CDR3 loop spans 16 amino acids. The germline V gene has CDR1 SNHLY and CDR2 FYNNEI. The CDR3 DNA reads TGTGCCAGCAGTGAAGCGCTTACGGGCTTTCGGGAGACCCAGTACTTC. It is translated as CASSEALTGFRETQYF.

This clonotype showed up many times. This chain joins TRBV29-1 and TRBJ2-5; D uncertain. V was pared by 3 bases and J by 7 bases, with 15 bases between. The CDR3 length is 13 residues. Germline CDR1 reads SQVTM; CDR2 reads ANQGSEA. The DNA for the CDR3 is TGCAGCGTTGAGCTACAAGGCCCCTGGACCCAGTACTTC. It yields the protein CSVELQGPWTQYF.

The chain combines TRBV5-1 with TRBJ2-6, with D possibly matching TRBD2 (5 bases). The CDR3 is 17 amino acids. V was cut by 0 bases and J by 3 bases, with 13 bases left in between. In germline, CDR1 is SGHRS, CDR2 YFSETQ. The CDR3 spells CASSLDGLGDGANVLTF. The CDR3 DNA reads TGCGCCAGCAGCTTGGATGGACTTGGGGATGGGGCCAACGTCCTGACTTTC.

The chain carries TRBV10-3 and TRBJ1-5; possibly TRBD1 for D (6 bases). CDR3 size: 14 residues. Between the trimmed V and J ends, which lost 8 bases and 0 bases, there was a span of 11 bases. CDR1 and CDR2 (germline): ENHRY, SYGVKD. The CDR3 nucleotides read TGTGCCATCTCAGAGGGGGTTAGCAATCAGCCCCAGCATTTT. Its translation is CAISEGVSNQPQHF.

The chain carries TRBV7-9 and TRBJ2-1; no reliable D call. The V end was cut by 3 bases, the J end by 6 bases, with 15 bases between. The CDR3 sequence is 15 residues long. Germline assignment: CDR1 SEHNR and CDR2 FQNEAQ (reference sequence). CDR3 nucleotides: TGTGCCAGCAGCTTTTCGCTGACGAGCGTCAATGAGCAGTTCTTC. This encodes CASSFSLTSVNEQFF.

This clonotype was detected many times. The V call is TRBV5-1, the J call TRBJ2-5, with TRBD2 identical over 8 bases. Per the germline V gene, CDR1 is SGHRS and CDR2 is YFSETQ. CDR3 length: 14 amino acids. Trimming removed 7 bases from V and 5 bases from J; junction bases left unmatched: 10. As DNA, the CDR3 is TGCGCCAGCCGCACCGCGGGGGGATCGGAGACCCAGTACTTC. Its translation: CASRTAGGSETQYF.

This clonotype was seen once. The J gene is TRBJ2-4, the V gene TRBV7-2; 10 bases line up with TRBD2. The ends lost 1 base at V and 0 bases at J; junction bases unmatched: 12. The CDR3 loop spans 20 amino acids. In germline, CDR1 is SGHTA, CDR2 FQGNSA. In DNA, the CDR3 is TGTGCCAGCAGCTTAGTGTGGGGTAGCGGGGGGTCCCTAGCCAAAAACATTCAGTACTTC. The encoded protein is CASSLVWGSGGSLAKNIQYF.

This clonotype was counted a few times. This chain connects TRBV7-9 to TRBJ2-3; 8 bases agree with TRBD1. The trim removed 5 bases at V and 8 bases at J, leaving 12 bases unmatched. The CDR3 is 15 residues long. Germline values: CDR1 SEHNR, CDR2 FQNEAQ (reference sequence). The CDR3 nucleotides read TGTGCCAGCAGCCCAGGGGGCAGGGAAATCCGTACGCAGTATTTT. It specifies CASSPGGREIRTQYF.

This chain uses TRBV5-1 with TRBJ2-1; D is unresolved. V dropped 4 bases and J dropped 6 bases, with 8 bases sitting between them. This CDR3 contains 12 residues. Germline V gene sequence: CDR1 SGHRS, CDR2 YFSETQ. CDR3 nucleotides: TGCGCCAGCAGCCCAGACTTCAATGAGCAGTTCTTC. Translated, it gives CASSPDFNEQFF.

This chain connects TRBV11-1 to TRBJ1-2, with D unclear. The CDR3 runs 13 residues. Germline-derived CDR1 and CDR2 are SGHAT and FQDESV (reference sequence). V was cut by 5 bases and J by 8 bases, with 15 bases left in between. The CDR3 coding sequence is TGTGCCAGCAGCGTAGGAGGACCGCGGGGCTACACCTTC. Protein sequence: CASSVGGPRGYTF.

The V and J genes are TRBV4-2 and TRBJ1-2, with 7 bases fitting TRBD1. The CDR3 spans 14 residues. Germline-derived CDR1 and CDR2 are LGHNA and YNFKEQ. V gave up 3 bases and J gave up 2 bases; unmatched junction bases: 3. CDR3 loop: CASSQPTGNYGYTF. DNA of the CDR3: TGTGCCAGCAGCCAGCCGACAGGGAACTATGGCTACACCTTC.

The V and J genes are TRBV2 and TRBJ2-7, with D unresolved. The CDR3 covers 12 residues. Germline lookup yields CDR1 SNHLY and CDR2 FYNNEI. Trimming removed 6 bases from V and 3 bases from J, with 9 bases in between. The DNA for the CDR3 is TGTGCCAGCAGATATCAGATCTACGAGCAGTACTTC. Its protein product is CASRYQIYEQYF.

CDR3 loop: CSVVVDWDYEQYF. As DNA, the CDR3 is TGCAGCGTTGTCGTGGATTGGGACTACGAGCAGTACTTC. V usage is TRBV29-1 and J usage is TRBJ2-7; D gene ambiguous. Trimming removed 4 bases at V and 3 bases at J, with 13 bases between. The CDR3 extends over 13 amino acids. The germline gives CDR1 SQVTM, CDR2 ANQGSEA.